Presented here are 9 T cell receptor beta chains from one specimen sequenced in a study of CD8 T cells in ankylosing spondylitis. Using its own MiXCR run on the 5' RACE reads, TCRdb lists one record per CDR3 protein. Of 50,000 to 75,000 distinct CDR3 sequences detected, 6.2% appear once; the ten largest clones hold about 4.6%. The source material was synovial fluid, either unsorted or a sorted T cell fraction (not recorded which). The receptor set was obtained from a male donor with ankylosing spondylitis.

This clonotype was counted ten times or more. V gene TRBV27 combines with J gene TRBJ2-4; the D gene is possibly TRBD2 (5 bases). This CDR3 contains 14 residues. V shed 5 bases and J shed 0 bases, with 8 bases lying between them. The germline V gene encodes CDR1 MNHEY and CDR2 SMNVEV (reference sequence). The CDR3 region is CASSLDSAKNIQYF. CDR3 bases: TGTGCCAGCAGTCTGGACTCAGCCAAAAACATTCAGTACTTC.

In its sample, this clonotype was seen many times. This chain uses TRBV19 with TRBJ2-4; the D call may be TRBD1 or TRBD2 (5 bases each). This CDR3 is built from 12 residues. The germline V and J ends were trimmed by 8 bases and 8 bases, with 13 bases remaining between them. Germline assignment: CDR1 LNHDA and CDR2 SQIVND (reference sequence). The CDR3 is CASSPLGDIQYF. Here the CDR3 DNA reads TGTGCCAGTTCCCCGTTGGGGGACATTCAGTACTTC. Filled out from reference TRBV19 and TRBJ2-4, the complete variable domain reads DGGITQSPKYLFRKEGQNVTLSCEQNLNHDAMYWYRQDPGQGLRLIYYSQIVNDFQKGDIAEGYSVSREKKESFPLTVTSAQKNPTAFYLCASSPLGDIQYFGAGTRLSVL.

V is TRBV7-6 and J is TRBJ1-2; 9 positions match TRBD1. Trimming at V came to 4 bases and at J to 7 bases, leaving 7 bases not matched to a gene. Germline-derived CDR1 and CDR2 are SGHVS and FNYEAQ. The CDR3 has 14 amino acids. The CDR3 DNA reads as TGTGCCAGCAGCTCTAGACAGGGGGAAGGTGGCTACACCTTC. This encodes CASSSRQGEGGYTF.

This clonotype showed up just a few times. V usage is TRBV18 and J usage is TRBJ2-5; D is unresolved. Germline V gene sequence: CDR1 KGHSH, CDR2 LQKENI. Trimming cost V 3 bases and J 2 bases, with 4 bases left between them. This CDR3 has 12 amino acids. The CDR3 loop reads CASSPDQETQYF. CDR3 nucleotides: TGTGCCAGCTCACCTGATCAAGAGACCCAGTACTTC.

This clonotype was seen only a few times. This chain uses TRBV4-1 with TRBJ2-5; D unresolved. Per germline, CDR1 MGHRA and CDR2 YSYEKL. This CDR3 is 13 amino acids long. V shed 2 bases and J shed 5 bases, with 9 bases lying between them. The CDR3 protein is CASSQFRMETQYF. In nucleotides, the CDR3 is TGCGCCAGCAGCCAATTTCGAATGGAGACCCAGTACTTC.

V usage is TRBV7-9 and J usage is TRBJ2-3; D uncertain. There are 13 residues in the CDR3. Germline V lookup: CDR1 SEHNR, CDR2 FQNEAQ (reference sequence). V lost 2 bases to trimming and J lost 1 base, with 4 bases between them. This CDR3 is CASSLLGTDTQYF. The CDR3 DNA follows: TGTGCCAGCAGCTTACTAGGCACAGATACGCAGTATTTT.

This clonotype was counted at least ten times. The CDR3 nucleotides read TGTGCCAGCAGCCCCGCGGAGGGGTCGACGCAGTATTTT. This gives the protein CASSPAEGSTQYF. This chain joins TRBV11-1 and TRBJ2-3, with D possibly TRBD2 on 6 matching bases. The CDR3 runs 13 residues. Germline V gene data show CDR1 as SGHAT and CDR2 as FQDESV (reference sequence). Trimming left V 5 bases short and J 9 bases short, with 15 bases between.

The CDR3 coding sequence is TGTGCCAGCAGTCCCGACTATTGGACAGGGAAAGAGAACACTGAAGCTTTCTTT. Protein product: CASSPDYWTGKENTEAFF. The chain uses TRBV6-4 and TRBJ1-1; 8 bases fit TRBD1. V gave up 5 bases and J gave up 1 base; unmatched junction bases: 15. There are 18 residues in the CDR3. Germline assignment: CDR1 MRHNA and CDR2 SNTAGT.

V is TRBV28 and J is TRBJ2-1, with TRBD2 as a possible D gene (5 bases). This CDR3 is built from 15 residues. V was clipped by 8 bases and J by 0 bases, with 14 bases between them. Germline CDR1 and CDR2: MDHEN and SYDVKM. The CDR3: CASEVDGLSYNEQFF. The CDR3, as DNA: TGTGCCAGCGAGGTAGACGGACTCTCCTACAATGAGCAGTTCTTC.